The T cell receptor (beta chain) described here comes from a study of molecular identifiers for immune sequencing clone quantification. Study results and caveats: Shared barcodes on identical TCR molecules could underestimate the sizes of highly expanded clones.

The authors sorted naive CD8 T cells as CD8+CD4-CCR7+CD45RA+. This clonotype was counted ten times or more. The antigen is undetermined. Bulk TCR libraries were made with methods that had been previously described and with listed TCR primers. TCRdb reanalysed the PCR reads using MiXCR and keeps one entry per CDR3 protein. This table holds over 600,000 distinct CDR3 sequences, roughly 21% found once. Trimming pared 10 bases from V and 3 bases from J, leaving 15 bases between. The CDR3 runs to 14 residues. Germline CDR1 MNHEY, CDR2 SMNVEV (reference sequence). Input material: naive CD8+ T cells from blood, with Jurkat cell RNA spiked in. This sample's subset: FACS-sorted CD8+CD4-CCR7+CD45RA+ naive T cells. The chain is built from TRBV27 and TRBJ2-2; D may be TRBD1 (6 bases). The receptor was derived from a human donor in good health. Some libraries in this study had Jurkat cell RNA spiked in. Here the CDR3 DNA reads TGTGCCACCCAGTTATCAGGGGACACCGGGGAGCTGTTTTTT. Translating gives CATQLSGDTGELFF.